The 10 T cell receptor beta chains presented below share a single source sample, sequenced in a study of CD8+CD57+ T cells in acquired aplastic anemia. Sequencing involved patients with CD8+CD57+ cell expansion previously shown by flow cytometry. TCR beta VDJ and CDR3 profiles were obtained from a genomic DNA template. TCRdb reprocessed the reads via MiXCR and lists one record per CDR3 protein. The sample holds under 200,000 distinct CDR3 sequences, nearly 50% seen once. Sequenced sample: sorted CD4+, CD8+, or CD8+CD57+ T cells (not recorded which) from PBMCs. The receptors here all came from a human donor with aplastic anemia.

Many counts were recorded for this clonotype. This rearrangement joins TRBV5-1 to TRBJ2-5; D possibly matches TRBD1 or TRBD2 (7 bases each). The length of the CDR3 is 14 residues. Trimming left V 4 bases short and J 5 bases short, with 15 bases between. The germline gives CDR1 SGHRS, CDR2 YFSETQ. In DNA, the CDR3 is TGCGCCAGCAGCGGGGAGGGGGCGCGGGAGACCCAGTACTTC. Amino acid sequence: CASSGEGARETQYF.

V gene TRBV20-1 combines with J gene TRBJ2-3; the D gene is possibly TRBD2 (5 bases). The CDR3 spans 16 residues. V lost 0 bases and J 10 bases, leaving 23 bases between the germline ends. Germline CDR1 DFQATT, CDR2 SNEGSKA (reference sequence). CDR3 in DNA: TGCAGTGCTAGAGATAGTTATAGGCAAGAGAGGGATGCGCAGTATTTT. Translated, it gives CSARDSYRQERDAQYF.

The chain combines TRBV7-2 with TRBJ2-3, with a weak D call TRBD2 (6 bases). Germline values: CDR1 SGHTA, CDR2 FQGNSA. Between the trimmed V and J ends, which lost 1 base and 6 bases, there was a span of 8 bases. This CDR3 is 13 amino acids long. CDR3 DNA: TGTGCCAGCAGCTTAGTGGGGAGGGATACGCAGTATTTT. This codes for CASSLVGRDTQYF. The variable domain in full, completed from reference TRBV7-2 and TRBJ2-3, reads GAGVSQSPSNKVTEKGKDVELRCDPISGHTALYWYRQSLGQGLEFLIYFQGNSAPDKSGLPSDRFSAERTGGSVSTLTIQRTQQEDSAVYLCASSLVGRDTQYFGPGTRLTVL.

This clonotype occurred a few times. The CDR3 reads CASSSERRSLDLNYGYTF. In DNA, the CDR3 is TGTGCCAGCAGTTCGGAACGGCGGTCTTTGGATCTTAACTATGGCTACACCTTC. The chain recombines TRBV27 with TRBJ1-2; D is uncertain. The CDR3 is made up of 18 amino acids. Germline V gene data show CDR1 as MNHEY and CDR2 as SMNVEV (reference sequence). Trimming removed 4 bases at V and 1 base at J, with 22 bases between.

The gene calls are TRBV10-3 and TRBJ2-1, with TRBD2 matching 9 bases. J gave up 9 bases and V 10 bases, and 16 bases lay outside the gene matches. The CDR3 contains 15 residues. Looked up from germline, CDR1 is ENHRY and CDR2 is SYGVKD. The CDR3 reads CATRPASGKGCEQFF. CDR3 nucleotides: TGTGCCACCCGACCGGCTAGCGGGAAGGGTTGTGAGCAGTTCTTC.

The DNA of the CDR3 is TGTGCCAGCAGCGTAGTTTTGACTAGTGGCGAGCAGTACTTC. It translates to CASSVVLTSGEQYF. The chain couples TRBV9 to TRBJ2-7, with D perhaps matching TRBD2 (6 bases). This CDR3 contains 14 residues. CDR1 is SGDLS and CDR2 is YYNGEE in the germline V gene. V was clipped by 0 bases and J by 6 bases, with 13 bases between them.

This chain uses TRBV5-1 with TRBJ2-1; D is ambiguous. The germline V gene has CDR1 SGHRS and CDR2 YFSETQ. Trimming took 4 bases from V and 6 from J, leaving 11 bases between them. The CDR3 sequence is 13 residues long. The CDR3 DNA reads TGCGCCAGCAGCGACCGGAACGGCAATGAGCAGTTCTTC. It codes for CASSDRNGNEQFF.

Turning to this clonotype: A much larger clonotype is one base distant, so this may be a read error. The chain is built from TRBV10-3 and TRBJ2-1, with unresolved D. Germline V gene data show CDR1 as ENHRY and CDR2 as SYGVKD. This CDR3 is 14 amino acids long. Trimming left V 3 bases short and J 13 bases short, with 19 bases between. The CDR3 DNA reads as TGTGCCATCAGTGAAAGGTTGATTCTGGGCCCCCAGTTCTTC. Encoded protein: CAISERLILGPQFF.

The V and J genes are TRBV5-1 and TRBJ2-3, with D maybe TRBD1 (6 bases). The V end lost 4 bases, the J end lost 0 bases, and 9 bases lay between the germline ends. The CDR3 contains 14 residues. Germline CDR1 reads SGHRS; CDR2 reads YFSETQ. The CDR3 DNA sequence: TGCGCCAGCAGCGGGGGACATAGCACAGATACGCAGTATTTT. It encodes CASSGGHSTDTQYF.

In DNA form, the CDR3 reads TGTGCCAGCAGCCTCCGCGGCTGGTACACTGAAGCTTTCTTT. This codes for CASSLRGWYTEAFF. The chain uses TRBV12-3 or TRBV12-4 and TRBJ1-1; the D is unclear. The CDR3 extends over 14 amino acids. Trimming shortened V by 6 bases and J by 3 bases, and 14 bases separated the two germline ends.